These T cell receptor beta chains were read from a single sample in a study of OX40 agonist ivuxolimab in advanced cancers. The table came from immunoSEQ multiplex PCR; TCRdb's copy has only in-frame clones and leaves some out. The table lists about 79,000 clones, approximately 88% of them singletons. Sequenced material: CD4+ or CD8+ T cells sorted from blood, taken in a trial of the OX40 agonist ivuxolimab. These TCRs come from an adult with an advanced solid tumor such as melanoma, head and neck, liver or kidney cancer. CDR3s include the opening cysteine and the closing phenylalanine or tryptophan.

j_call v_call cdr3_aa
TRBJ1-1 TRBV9 CASSPPGQFSTEAFF
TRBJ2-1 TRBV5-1 CASSLVSGTTYNEQFF
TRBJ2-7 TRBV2 CASSESLAGEGEQYF
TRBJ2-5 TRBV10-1 CASSGGLAGGTETQYF
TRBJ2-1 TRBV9 CASSVGSGVFYEQFF
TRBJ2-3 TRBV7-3 CASSSYRTDTQYF
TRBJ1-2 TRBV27 CASSLSGGNYGYTF
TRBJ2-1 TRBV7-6 CASSLGGLAVNEQFF
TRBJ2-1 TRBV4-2 CASSQDWDNEQFF
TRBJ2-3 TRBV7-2 CASSLGTSGYTDTQYF
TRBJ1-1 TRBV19 CASIDGQDQITEAFF
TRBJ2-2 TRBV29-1 CSDGTSGINTGELFF
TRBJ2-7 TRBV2 CASRQRIKFEQYF
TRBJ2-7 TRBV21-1 CASSKVASGLSYEQYF
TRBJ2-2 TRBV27 CASSTSSVGTGELFF
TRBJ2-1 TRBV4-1 CASSTGTPLNEQFF
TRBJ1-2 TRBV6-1 CASSPRQGGNGYTF
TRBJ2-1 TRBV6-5 CASSSPSGRSDEQFF
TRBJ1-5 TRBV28 CASSSGTGGRNQPQHF
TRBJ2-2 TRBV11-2 CASIKRGRGDTGELFF
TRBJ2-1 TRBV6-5 CASSYRGNEQFF
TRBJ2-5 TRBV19 CASSRWVQETQYF
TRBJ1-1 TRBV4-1 CASSLGRVTSDTEAFF
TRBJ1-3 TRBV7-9 CASTLNGGRKSGNTIYF
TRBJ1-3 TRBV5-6 CASSLQGGSGNTIYF
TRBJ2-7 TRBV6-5 CASSYSPGQGYEQYF
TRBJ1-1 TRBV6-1 CASSEALMATGSTEAFF
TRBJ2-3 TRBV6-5 CASRRLAGGDTQYF
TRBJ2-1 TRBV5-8 CASTNGGYNEQFF